This T cell receptor (beta chain) is drawn from a study of OX40 agonist ivuxolimab in advanced cancers. Study information: Ivuxolimab, an antibody acting as an agonist of OX40 (CD134), was used to treat patients. Participants, 65% to 85% male, averaged roughly 60 years of age, ranging from roughly 23 to 90.

The protocol was immunoSEQ multiplex PCR, while the TCRdb copy is restricted to in-frame clones and leaves out a portion. The profile shows around 77,000 clones, just over 90% of them singletons. Whole-study findings and limits: Clonal expansion from baseline to week 6 occurred in both CD4+ and CD8+ T cells.

This clone was seen only once. Its target is unknown. The germline V and J ends were trimmed by 4 bases and 5 bases, with 16 bases remaining between them. CDR1 is LGHNA and CDR2 is YSLEER in the germline V gene. The CDR3 extends over 15 amino acids. This sequence joins TRBV4-3 and TRBJ2-3; D might be TRBD1 (5 bases). The receptor's source is an adult with an advanced solid tumor such as melanoma, head and neck, liver or kidney cancer. The source material was CD4+ or CD8+ T cells sorted from blood, sampled in a trial of the OX40 agonist ivuxolimab. The DNA for the CDR3 is TGCGCCAGCAGCCTAGTTGGGGCCCTGGGAGATACGCAGTATTTT. Amino acids: CASSLVGALGDTQYF.